One and the same sample provided the 11 T cell receptor beta chains below, sequenced in a study of blood T cell repertoires in COVID-19. The assay was immunoSEQ multiplex PCR, and TCRdb's table has in-frame clones only and misses some. Of about 130,000 clones in the sample, approximately 90% were seen once. Sequencing was done on a sample of peripheral blood. The receptors originated from a man in his 60s with COVID-19, enrolled during active disease.

The V call is TRBV5-1, the J call TRBJ1-4; maybe TRBD1 (5 bases). Germline V gene sequence: CDR1 SGHRS, CDR2 YFSETQ. Trimming shortened V by 4 bases and J by 7 bases, and 14 bases separated the two germline ends. This CDR3 contains 14 residues. CDR3 bases: TGCGCCAGCAGCGCGGAGGGGATGGGTGAAAAACTGTTTTTT. The encoded protein is CASSAEGMGEKLFF.

The chain recombines TRBV28 with TRBJ1-5, with D possibly matching TRBD1 (6 bases). The CDR3 loop spans 15 amino acids. Germline values: CDR1 MDHEN, CDR2 SYDVKM. Trimming took off 5 bases at V and 1 base at J, with 12 bases between the two ends. The DNA of the CDR3 is TGTGCCAGCAGTAACAGGGTTCGGAGCAATCAGCCCCAGCATTTT. Translated: CASSNRVRSNQPQHF.

This clone has just one count. The chain carries TRBV15 and TRBJ1-4; D might be TRBD1 (5 bases). Trimming removed 11 bases from V and 6 bases from J, with 16 bases in between. CDR1 is LNHNV, CDR2 YYDKDF, per germline (reference sequence). CDR3 length: 13 residues. For the CDR3, the DNA is TGTGCCGCCCGGACAACGAATTATGAAAAACTGTTTTTT. This codes for CAARTTNYEKLFF.

The CDR3 loop reads CASSPRTGGNLETQYF. The DNA for the CDR3 is TGTGCCAGCAGCCCCCGGACAGGGGGGAATCTGGAGACCCAGTACTTC. This rearrangement joins TRBV11-2 to TRBJ2-5, with 10 bases matching TRBD1. V trimming: 5 bases; J trimming: 5 bases; junction bases outside the gene matches: 11. The CDR3 contains 16 residues. Germline V gene sequence: CDR1 SGHAT, CDR2 FQNNGV.

This clone has only one observation. This chain joins TRBV5-1 and TRBJ2-5; 11 bases agree with TRBD2. V trimming: 2 bases; J trimming: 2 bases; junction bases outside the gene matches: 11. Germline CDR1 is SGHRS and CDR2 is YFSETQ. The CDR3 has 18 amino acids. CDR3: CASSFGLAGVGGQETQYF. The CDR3 bases are TGCGCCAGCAGCTTCGGACTAGCGGGCGTTGGGGGGCAAGAGACCCAGTACTTC.

V is TRBV9 and J is TRBJ2-3; 9 bases agree with TRBD1. With V trimmed by 3 bases and J by 5 bases, 7 bases remained unmatched. CDR3 length equals 15 residues. Germline V gene lookup returns CDR1 SGDLS and CDR2 YYNGEE. CDR3: CASSAGTGSGDTQYF. CDR3 bases: TGTGCCAGCAGCGCCGGGACAGGGAGCGGAGATACGCAGTATTTT.

The chain combines TRBV19 with TRBJ1-1; no firm D call. V lost 5 bases and J 2 bases, leaving 9 bases between the germline ends. CDR3 length equals 13 residues. Germline CDR1 LNHDA, CDR2 SQIVND (reference sequence). CDR3 in DNA: TGTGCCAGTAGTCAGGATCTTAACACTGAAGCTTTCTTT. This gives the protein CASSQDLNTEAFF. Full variable domain (rest looked up from reference TRBV19 and TRBJ1-1): DGGITQSPKYLFRKEGQNVTLSCEQNLNHDAMYWYRQDPGQGLRLIYYSQIVNDFQKGDIAEGYSVSREKKESFPLTVTSAQKNPTAFYLCASSQDLNTEAFFGQGTRLTVV.

The chain combines TRBV6-5 with TRBJ1-5; 8 nucleotides line up with TRBD1. This CDR3 has 15 amino acids. Trimming removed 5 bases from V and 2 bases from J; junction bases left unmatched: 5. CDR1 MNHEY and CDR2 SVGAGI come from the germline V gene. The CDR3 is CASSPQTGGNQPQHF. The CDR3 DNA is TGTGCCAGCAGTCCTCAGACAGGGGGCAATCAGCCCCAGCATTTT.

CDR3 sequence (DNA): TGTGCCAGTAGTATGGGCGGGGGCCCATACAATGAGCAGTTCTTC. It yields the protein CASSMGGGPYNEQFF. V is TRBV19 and J is TRBJ2-1; TRBD2 is a possible D gene (7 bases). V was cut by 3 bases and J by 4 bases, with 13 bases left in between. This CDR3 comprises 15 residues. Germline V CDR1 and CDR2: LNHDA, SQIVND (reference sequence).

V is TRBV28 and J is TRBJ2-4, with a weak D call TRBD1 (5 bases). CDR1 and CDR2 (germline): MDHEN, SYDVKM. Trimming stripped 8 bases from V and 0 bases from J, with 11 bases between. The CDR3 covers 14 residues. The CDR3 DNA reads as TGTGCCAGCCTAGGGGATTTAGCCAAAAACATTCAGTACTTC. Residues: CASLGDLAKNIQYF. The full variable domain, rest sourced from reference TRBV28 and TRBJ2-4, is DVKVTQSSRYLVKRTGEKVFLECVQDMDHENMFWYRQDPGLGLRLIYFSYDVKMKEKGDIPEGYSVSREKKERFSLILESASTNQTSMYLCASLGDLAKNIQYFGAGTRLSVL.

The V call is TRBV7-6, the J call TRBJ2-2, with D tentatively TRBD1 (5 bases). Germline V gene sequence: CDR1 SGHVS, CDR2 FNYEAQ. V gave up 1 base and J gave up 7 bases, with 16 bases separating them. The CDR3 has 16 amino acids. This CDR3 is CASSLGAGARGGELFF. The CDR3 nucleotides read TGTGCCAGCAGCTTAGGAGCTGGGGCCCGAGGCGGGGAGCTGTTTTTT.